The 25 T cell receptor beta chains below come from one sample, sequenced in a study of cytomegalovirus exposure and HLA in healthy donors. The study ran its PCR with 60 Vbeta and 13 Jbeta primers. The table came from immunoSEQ multiplex PCR; TCRdb's copy has only in-frame clones and leaves some out. The data contain over 150,000 clones, roughly 80% of them singletons. Source material: PBMCs. These receptors were taken from a human donor in good health.

The chain couples TRBV4-1 to TRBJ1-2; a possible D gene is TRBD1 (5 bases). Between the trimmed V and J ends, which lost 6 bases and 8 bases, there was a span of 28 bases. The CDR3 runs to 17 residues. CDR1 and CDR2 (germline): MGHRA, YSYEKL. The CDR3 loop is CASSQSDTVRQGKGYTF. CDR3 bases: TGCGCCAGCAGTCAATCGGATACGGTCCGGCAGGGAAAAGGCTACACCTTC.

The chain uses TRBV15 and TRBJ1-1, with 8 nucleotides matching TRBD1. Germline V gene lookup returns CDR1 LNHNV and CDR2 YYDKDF (reference sequence). CDR3 length: 14 amino acids. V shed 3 bases and J 0 bases; nucleotides not matched to a gene: 0. Here the CDR3 reads CATSRDRVNTEAFF. The CDR3 region has the DNA TGTGCCACCAGCAGGGACAGGGTGAACACTGAAGCTTTCTTT. Using reference TRBV15 and TRBJ1-1 for the parts outside the CDR3, the full variable domain is DAMVIQNPRYQVTQFGKPVTLSCSQTLNHNVMYWYQQKSSQAPKLLFHYYDKDFNNEADTPDNFQSRRPNTSFCFLDIRSPGLGDTAMYLCATSRDRVNTEAFFGQGTRLTVV.

This clone appeared once. The V and J genes are TRBV13 and TRBJ2-3, with TRBD1 as a possible D gene (5 bases). The germline V and J ends were trimmed by 3 bases and 2 bases, with 12 bases remaining between them. Germline CDR1 PRHDT, CDR2 FYEKMQ (reference sequence). CDR3 length: 15 residues. CDR3 bases: TGTGCCAGCAGCTTCAGGGTTGTGGACACAGATACGCAGTATTTT. It codes for CASSFRVVDTDTQYF. The entire variable domain, with the rest obtained from reference TRBV13 and TRBJ2-3, is as follows: AAGVIQSPRHLIKEKRETATLKCYPIPRHDTVYWYQQGPGQDPQFLISFYEKMQSDKGSIPDRFSAQQFSDYHSELNMSSLELGDSALYFCASSFRVVDTDTQYFGPGTRLTVL.

Points on this clone: The identical CDR3 is also encoded by other nucleotide sequences in the sample. The chain recombines TRBV6-5 with TRBJ1-3; no clear D. V was cut by 2 bases and J by 0 bases, with 5 bases left in between. This CDR3 is 14 amino acids long. The germline gives CDR1 MNHEY, CDR2 SVGAGI. DNA of the CDR3: TGTGCCAGCAGTTACAGCATCTCTGGAAACACCATATATTTT. Amino acids: CASSYSISGNTIYF.

The gene calls are TRBV7-6 and TRBJ2-5; TRBD2 agrees at 8 bases. V lost 5 bases and J lost 1; bases outside the gene matches: 12. This CDR3 spans 17 amino acids. The germline gives CDR1 SGHVS, CDR2 FNYEAQ. This CDR3 is CASSPPAGGGSQETQYF. CDR3 nucleotide sequence: TGTGCCAGCAGCCCGCCGGCCGGCGGGGGGTCCCAAGAGACCCAGTACTTC. The entire variable domain, with the rest obtained from reference TRBV7-6 and TRBJ2-5, is as follows: GAGVSQSPRYKVTKRGQDVALRCDPISGHVSLYWYRQALGQGPEFLTYFNYEAQQDKSGLPNDRFSAERPEGSISTLTIQRTEQRDSAMYRCASSPPAGGGSQETQYFGPGTRLLVL.

This clone was seen a single time. The rearrangement uses TRBV11-3 and TRBJ1-1; perhaps TRBD1 as D (6 bases). With 5 bases removed from V and 7 bases from J, the gap between germline ends came to 20 bases. CDR1 is SGHNT and CDR2 is YENEEA in the germline V gene. This CDR3 spans 15 amino acids. For the CDR3, the DNA is TGTGCCAGCAGCCGAGAGGGGGGGTCCGGGGGTGAAGCTTTCTTT. This sequence encodes CASSREGGSGGEAFF.

The chain uses TRBV25-1 and TRBJ2-7, with 8 nucleotides matching TRBD2. The CDR3 has 13 amino acids. From germline, CDR1 is MGHDK and CDR2 SYGVNS. The V segment lost 5 bases and the J segment 3 bases; nucleotides outside the gene matches: 3. The CDR3 DNA follows: TGTGCCAGCAGTTTAGGGACTAGCTACGAGCAGTACTTC. Amino acid sequence: CASSLGTSYEQYF.

This clone was found a few times. V is TRBV11-2 and J is TRBJ1-2, with D tentatively TRBD1 (6 bases). The CDR3 extends over 12 amino acids. Germline CDR1 is SGHAT and CDR2 is FQNNGV. Trimming stripped 1 base from V and 8 bases from J, with 8 bases between. The chain's CDR3 is CASSLGGLGYTF. CDR3 sequence (DNA): TGTGCCAGCAGCTTAGGGGGGCTCGGCTACACCTTC.

The gene calls are TRBV5-4 and TRBJ1-4; D not resolved. This CDR3 is 15 amino acids long. The germline V gene has CDR1 SGHNT and CDR2 YYREEE (reference sequence). The V gene lost 0 bases and the J gene lost 7 bases, with 13 bases spanning the gap. This chain's CDR3 is CASSLAPGRAEKLFF. DNA of the CDR3: TGTGCCAGCAGCTTGGCCCCGGGGAGGGCTGAAAAACTGTTTTTT.

This clone appeared once. The chain has TRBV27 and TRBJ2-3, with D perhaps TRBD1 (6 bases). The V gene lost 2 bases and the J gene lost 0 bases, with 6 bases spanning the gap. The CDR3 loop spans 14 amino acids. Germline assignment: CDR1 MNHEY and CDR2 SMNVEV (reference sequence). The CDR3 is CASSLGGSTDTQYF. As DNA, the CDR3 is TGTGCCAGCAGTTTAGGGGGCAGCACAGATACGCAGTATTTT.

The rearrangement uses TRBV20-1 and TRBJ1-2, with D uncertain. Between the trimmed V and J ends, which lost 4 bases and 9 bases, there was a span of 9 bases. There are 10 residues in the CDR3. Germline V CDR1 and CDR2: DFQATT, SNEGSKA (reference sequence). For the CDR3, the DNA is TGCAGTGCTACCACCGAGAGCTACACCTTC. Its translation is CSATTESYTF.

The rearrangement joins TRBV4-3 to TRBJ1-1; D call uncertain. This CDR3 has 15 amino acids. Germline V gene sequence: CDR1 LGHNA, CDR2 YSLEER. Between the trimmed V and J ends, which lost 0 bases and 1 base, there was a span of 9 bases. CDR3 loop: CASSQDVTGNTEAFF. CDR3 nucleotides: TGCGCCAGCAGCCAAGATGTAACGGGGAACACTGAAGCTTTCTTT.

The V and J genes are TRBV9 and TRBJ2-7; no firm D call. V was pared by 3 bases and J by 2 bases, with 9 bases between. The germline gives CDR1 SGDLS, CDR2 YYNGEE. The CDR3 extends over 13 amino acids. The CDR3 region is CASSAGPAYEQYF. The CDR3 coding sequence is TGTGCCAGCAGCGCAGGTCCAGCCTACGAGCAGTACTTC.

The chain couples TRBV7-9 to TRBJ1-2, with 7 bases matching TRBD1. Germline CDR1 reads SEHNR; CDR2 reads FQNEAQ (reference sequence). The CDR3 loop spans 14 amino acids. The trim removed 5 bases at V and 4 bases at J, leaving 7 bases unmatched. The CDR3 spells CASSGTGTAYGYTF. The CDR3 region has the DNA TGTGCCAGCAGCGGCACCGGGACAGCCTATGGCTACACCTTC.

The V gene is TRBV9, the J gene TRBJ2-3, with unresolved D. The CDR3 has 14 residues. Trimming pared 3 bases from V and 0 bases from J, leaving 8 bases between. CDR1 is SGDLS and CDR2 is YYNGEE in the germline V gene. CDR3 in DNA: TGTGCCAGCAGCGGGTTAACTAGCACAGATACGCAGTATTTT. Translating gives CASSGLTSTDTQYF.

This clone was seen only once. The chain links TRBV4-1 to TRBJ1-1, with TRBD1 identical over 11 bases. The trim removed 4 bases at V and 8 bases at J, leaving 3 bases unmatched. The CDR3 spans 13 residues. The germline CDR1 and CDR2 sequences are MGHRA and YSYEKL. DNA of the CDR3: TGCGCCAGCAGCCCCGGACAGGGGGCGGAAGCTTTCTTT. As protein: CASSPGQGAEAFF.

The chain links TRBV7-2 to TRBJ2-5, with 8 bases identical to TRBD2. Germline CDR1 and CDR2: SGHTA and FQGNSA. Trimming cost V 1 base and J 5 bases; bases outside gene matches: 6. CDR3 length: 15 amino acids. This CDR3 reads CASSLVSGVMETQYF. CDR3 bases: TGTGCCAGCAGCTTAGTTAGCGGGGTCATGGAGACCCAGTACTTC.

The rearrangement joins TRBV5-6 to TRBJ1-2; D may be TRBD1 (6 bases). Trimming left V 3 bases short and J 0 bases short, with 15 bases between. The CDR3 runs 16 residues. Germline CDR1 reads SGHDT; CDR2 reads YYEEEE. Here the CDR3 reads CASSCRGGASNYGYTF. In DNA, the CDR3 is TGTGCCAGCAGCTGTAGAGGGGGGGCTTCTAACTATGGCTACACCTTC.

The table lists this clone with a count of one. The V and J genes are TRBV6-1 and TRBJ1-5; no definite D call. Trimming pared 6 bases from V and 4 bases from J, leaving 7 bases between. CDR1 and CDR2 (germline): MNHNS, SASEGT. The CDR3 length is 12 residues. The CDR3 nucleotides are TGTGCCAGCAGCGAGATTAATCAGCCCCAGCATTTT. Translated: CASSEINQPQHF.

V usage is TRBV13 and J usage is TRBJ2-5; TRBD2 matches at 15 bases. Germline CDR1 and CDR2: PRHDT and FYEKMQ (reference sequence). The CDR3 sequence is 16 residues long. V was pared by 6 bases and J by 2 bases, with 4 bases of the junction left unmatched. CDR3 in DNA: TGTGCCAGCAGTCAGGGACTAGCGGGGGGACAAGAGACCCAGTACTTC. It yields the protein CASSQGLAGGQETQYF.

The gene calls are TRBV11-3 and TRBJ1-6; 9 bases match TRBD1. Germline CDR1 and CDR2: SGHNT and YENEEA. The J segment lost 10 bases and the V segment lost 4 bases, leaving 11 bases of the junction unmatched. This CDR3 contains 16 residues. CDR3 sequence: CASSSGVGTGYSPLHF. In DNA form, the CDR3 reads TGTGCCAGCAGCTCCGGGGTCGGGACAGGGTACTCACCCCTCCACTTT.

The J gene is TRBJ2-7, the V gene TRBV7-3; perhaps TRBD2 as D (6 bases). The germline CDR1 and CDR2 sequences are SGHTA and FQGTGA. V dropped 2 bases and J dropped 6 bases, with 11 bases sitting between them. The CDR3 loop spans 13 amino acids. The CDR3 protein is CASSLGGSREQYF. The DNA for the CDR3 is TGTGCCAGCAGCTTAGGGGGGAGCCGCGAGCAGTACTTC.

This clone was counted only a few times. Other nucleotide sequences in the sample specify the same CDR3. The rearrangement links TRBV6-6 to TRBJ1-5; 7 bases are shared with TRBD1. This CDR3 comprises 14 residues. V dropped 0 bases and J dropped 7; count of bases not matched to a gene: 3. The germline CDR1 and CDR2 sequences are MNHNY and SVGAGI (reference sequence). The CDR3 nucleotides read TGTGCCAGCAGTTACTCGCAGGGGGGACAGCCCCAGCATTTT. It translates to CASSYSQGGQPQHF.

This chain uses TRBV5-1 with TRBJ2-3; 10 bases fit TRBD2. V shed 7 bases, J shed 6 bases, and the junction held 11 bases outside the gene matches. The germline gives CDR1 SGHRS, CDR2 YFSETQ. This CDR3 is 15 amino acids long. The CDR3 loop reads CASAGRLAGADTQYF. The CDR3 region has the DNA TGCGCCAGCGCCGGGAGGCTAGCGGGGGCTGATACGCAGTATTTT.

As concerns this clone: Its ends do not fully match the called genes, so a read error is possible. The chain is built from TRBV7-7 and TRBJ2-5; 10 nucleotides align to TRBD1. CDR1 and CDR2 (germline): SSHAT, FNYEAQ (reference sequence). The CDR3 runs 14 residues. CDR3 region: CASSLGTGVETQYF. The CDR3 nucleotides are TGTGCTAGCAGCTTAGGGACAGGGGTAGAGACCCAGTACTTC.